One and the same sample provided the 21 T cell receptor beta chains below, sequenced in a study of blood T cell repertoires in COVID-19. Generated by immunoSEQ multiplex PCR, the TCRdb table keeps only in-frame clones and is missing some. The data hold 150,000 to 200,000 clones, with around 81% observed a single time. The source material was peripheral blood. The receptors originated from a woman older than 75 with COVID-19, enrolled during active disease.

This clone was counted a single time. The chain links TRBV6-2 or TRBV6-3 to TRBJ2-1, with D possibly matching TRBD2 (6 bases). CDR1 and CDR2 (germline): MNHEY, SVGEGT. The CDR3 has 15 residues. V lost 5 bases, J lost 8 bases, and 19 bases lay in between. CDR3 in DNA: TGTGCCAGCAGTCTGACTAGTGGGGGGATGGATGAGCAGTTCTTC. As protein: CASSLTSGGMDEQFF.

The chain joins TRBV18 to TRBJ1-2; TRBD1 matches at 7 bases. The trim removed 6 bases at V and 12 bases at J, leaving 13 bases unmatched. CDR3 length equals 13 residues. Germline-derived CDR1 and CDR2 are KGHSH and LQKENI. Here the CDR3 reads CASSQIGTDPHTF. CDR3 nucleotide sequence: TGTGCCAGCTCCCAGATCGGGACAGACCCCCACACCTTC.

The gene calls are TRBV2 and TRBJ1-4; D is undetermined. The V gene's germline CDR1 is SNHLY and CDR2 FYNNEI. The CDR3 spans 15 residues. Between the trimmed V and J ends, which lost 6 bases and 4 bases, there was a span of 15 bases. The CDR3 here is CASSPTRNFNEKLFF. The DNA for the CDR3 is TGTGCCAGCAGCCCGACCAGGAATTTTAATGAAAAACTGTTTTTT.

The chain combines TRBV24-1 with TRBJ2-2, with TRBD2 matching over 7 bases. Unmatched junction bases numbered 1, after V lost 6 bases and J lost 4 bases. The V gene's germline CDR1 is KGHDR and CDR2 SFDVKD. There are 13 residues in the CDR3. In DNA, the CDR3 is TGTGCCACCAGTAGCGGGACCACCGGGGAGCTGTTTTTT. Translation gives CATSSGTTGELFF.

This chain connects TRBV5-8 to TRBJ1-3; no clear D gene. The V end was cut by 4 bases, the J end by 0 bases, with 14 bases between. The CDR3 is made up of 16 amino acids. CDR1 and CDR2 (germline): SGHTS, YDEGEE. The CDR3 reads CASSRTVLSSGNTIYF. The CDR3 nucleotides read TGTGCCAGCAGCCGAACGGTCCTGAGCTCTGGAAACACCATATATTTT.

The chain is built from TRBV19 and TRBJ2-4; 7 bases line up with TRBD1. J lost 7 bases, V lost 4 bases, and 4 bases had no gene match. The germline gives CDR1 LNHDA, CDR2 SQIVND (reference sequence). The CDR3 loop spans 13 amino acids. Here the CDR3 reads CASSTDRANIQYF. DNA for the CDR3: TGTGCCAGTAGTACTGACAGGGCGAACATTCAGTACTTC.

The J gene is TRBJ2-3, the V gene TRBV19; no clear D. In germline, CDR1 is LNHDA, CDR2 SQIVND (reference sequence). This CDR3 spans 15 amino acids. V was clipped by 1 base and J by 2 bases, with 10 bases between them. CDR3 DNA: TGTGCCAGTAGTATAGGCGGATCCTTCACAGATACGCAGTATTTT. This translates into CASSIGGSFTDTQYF.

The chain recombines TRBV30 with TRBJ2-7, with a tentative D call TRBD2 (7 bases). This CDR3 is 14 amino acids long. Germline CDR1 reads GTSNPN; CDR2 reads SVGIG (reference sequence). Trimming pared 3 bases from V and 0 bases from J, leaving 12 bases between. CDR3 sequence reads: CAWRSRGASYEQYF. CDR3 sequence (DNA): TGTGCCTGGAGGAGCCGGGGGGCCTCCTACGAGCAGTACTTC.

The genes are TRBV5-1 and TRBJ1-5; the match to TRBD1 covers 12 bases. Germline values: CDR1 SGHRS, CDR2 YFSETQ. V gave up 1 base and J gave up 5 bases; unmatched junction bases: 7. The CDR3 length is 17 residues. Here the CDR3 DNA reads TGCGCCAGCAGCTTGCGCCGGGACAGGGGGCCCCATCAGCCCCAGCATTTT. This translates into CASSLRRDRGPHQPQHF.

The chain combines TRBV7-2 with TRBJ1-4, with D uncertain. The CDR3 totals 12 residues. The V gene's germline CDR1 is SGHTA and CDR2 FQGNSA. V lost 6 bases and J lost 7, with 9 bases in between. The CDR3 protein is CASRPWAEKLFF. In DNA, the CDR3 is TGTGCCAGCAGACCGTGGGCTGAAAAACTGTTTTTT.

This chain links TRBV4-1 with TRBJ2-1; weak D call: TRBD2 (6 bases). The CDR3 covers 12 residues. Germline loops: CDR1 MGHRA, CDR2 YSYEKL. The V end lost 4 bases, the J end lost 10 bases, and 11 bases lay between the germline ends. In DNA, the CDR3 is TGCGCCAGCAGCCCACTGGGAGGAGAGCAGTTCTTC. It specifies CASSPLGGEQFF.

The chain combines TRBV13 with TRBJ2-1; D is unresolved. The germline V and J ends were trimmed by 5 bases and 0 bases, with 11 bases remaining between them. The germline gives CDR1 PRHDT, CDR2 FYEKMQ (reference sequence). CDR3 size: 15 residues. CDR3 bases: TGTGCCAGCAGCCATTTAGAGAGCTCCTACAATGAGCAGTTCTTC. Its translation is CASSHLESSYNEQFF.

This clone has more than one count but fewer than ten. The chain recombines TRBV3-1 (or the pseudogene TRBV3-2) with TRBJ2-5, with D maybe TRBD1 (6 bases). Germline V gene lookup returns CDR1 LGHDT and CDR2 YNNKEL (reference sequence). V was trimmed by 4 bases and J by 2 bases, leaving 11 bases between them. The CDR3 extends over 14 amino acids. CDR3 DNA sequence: TGTGCCAGCAGCCCGGTGGGGGCGCAAGAGACCCAGTACTTC. This translates into CASSPVGAQETQYF.

The rearrangement joins TRBV5-1 to TRBJ2-1; the D gene is possibly TRBD2 (7 bases). CDR3 length equals 16 residues. Trimming took 4 bases from V and 1 from J, leaving 15 bases between them. Germline CDR1 is SGHRS and CDR2 is YFSETQ. The CDR3, as DNA: TGCGCCAGCAGCAAACACAGGGAGGGGTCCTACAATGAGCAGTTCTTC. Its translation: CASSKHREGSYNEQFF.

This chain links TRBV7-8 with TRBJ1-2, with 9 bases aligning to TRBD1. Unmatched junction bases numbered 16, after V lost 1 base and J lost 4 bases. CDR1 is SGHVS, CDR2 FQNEAQ, per germline. This CDR3 has 19 residues. The CDR3 loop reads CASSLVNPPGRTGAYGYTF. CDR3 sequence (DNA): TGTGCCAGCAGCTTAGTAAATCCCCCCGGGAGGACAGGGGCCTATGGCTACACCTTC.

The chain recombines TRBV7-9 with TRBJ2-1, with TRBD2 as a possible D gene (6 bases). Germline loops: CDR1 SEHNR, CDR2 FQNEAQ (reference sequence). V was cut by 1 base and J by 0 bases, with 10 bases left in between. The CDR3 is 16 residues long. The DNA of the CDR3 is TGTGCCAGCAGCTTAGTTGCGGGGAGCTCCTACAATGAGCAGTTCTTC. Its protein product is CASSLVAGSSYNEQFF. Full variable domain (missing parts from reference TRBV7-9 and TRBJ2-1): DTGVSQNPRHKITKRGQNVTFRCDPISEHNRLYWYRQTLGQGPEFLTYFQNEAQLEKSRLLSDRFSAERPKGSFSTLEIQRTEQGDSAMYLCASSLVAGSSYNEQFFGPGTRLTVL.

V gene TRBV5-4 combines with J gene TRBJ2-1, with a possible D match to TRBD2 (6 bases). Trimming left V 1 base short and J 3 bases short, with 11 bases between. This CDR3 spans 15 amino acids. Germline lookup yields CDR1 SGHNT and CDR2 YYREEE (reference sequence). CDR3 in amino acids: CASSLTSGFYNEQFF. CDR3 sequence (DNA): TGTGCCAGCAGCTTGACCAGCGGGTTCTACAATGAGCAGTTCTTC.

This clone has just one count. V is TRBV7-2 and J is TRBJ2-3; TRBD2 matches 13 bases. V dropped 5 bases and J dropped 8; count of bases not matched to a gene: 16. CDR1 is SGHTA and CDR2 is FQGNSA in the germline V gene. CDR3 length: 18 amino acids. The CDR3 coding sequence is TGTGCCAGCAGCCTCCGCGAGACTAGCGGGGGGCGGGTGGGTACGCAGTATTTT. As protein: CASSLRETSGGRVGTQYF.

This clone was observed at least ten times. This chain links TRBV2 with TRBJ1-2; possibly TRBD1 for D (6 bases). V was cut by 5 bases and J by 2 bases, with 12 bases left in between. Germline V gene sequence: CDR1 SNHLY, CDR2 FYNNEI. The CDR3 is 14 amino acids. CDR3 DNA sequence: TGTGCCAGCAGTCTGGACAGCATCAACTATGGCTACACCTTC. It is translated as CASSLDSINYGYTF.

J is TRBJ1-1 and V is TRBV6-5, with a tentative D call TRBD1 (6 bases). Between the trimmed V and J ends, which lost 5 bases and 5 bases, there was a span of 15 bases. CDR1 and CDR2 (germline): MNHEY, SVGAGI. The CDR3 is 14 residues long. Here the CDR3 reads CASSTSLRGTEAFF. In DNA form, the CDR3 reads TGTGCCAGCAGTACTTCCCTCAGGGGTACTGAAGCTTTCTTT.

The chain links TRBV30 to TRBJ1-2; D uncertain. The CDR3 has 14 amino acids. The V end was cut by 0 bases, the J end by 7 bases, with 15 bases between. Germline CDR1 and CDR2: GTSNPN and SVGIG (reference sequence). Written as DNA, the CDR3 is TGTGCCTGGAGTGTATCGCTCCGGGCGGGTGGCTACACCTTC. Translating gives CAWSVSLRAGGYTF.